Included here is one T cell receptor beta chain sequence, with context. Its antigen remains unknown. This sample is part of a study of cytomegalovirus exposure and HLA in healthy donors. Overall study: Among around 170 million T cells, an earlier analysis found 90 million to 130 million unique TCR beta sequences.

J gave up 0 bases and V 6 bases, and 11 bases lay outside the gene matches. CDR3 length: 18 amino acids. Researchers ran the PCR with 60 Vbeta and 13 Jbeta primers. TCRdb's table, derived via immunoSEQ multiplex PCR, lists solely in-frame clones and lacks some. The sample has 250,000 or so clones, about 85% seen once; the top ten hold roughly 1.3%. Study conclusions and caveats: Later analysis identified a missense DCLRE1C variant that was linked to TCR beta V- and J-gene trimming. According to reports, the classifier identified cytomegalovirus status with high specificity and sensitivity.

The TCR originated in a human donor in good health. V usage is TRBV23-1 and J usage is TRBJ2-6; 7 nucleotides match TRBD1. TRBV23-1 is an ORF for which the function is uncertain. Sequencing used PBMCs. The CDR3 DNA reads as TGCGCCAGCAGCAGGACAGGCCCTCCTCTCTCTGGGGCCAACGTCCTGACTTTC. Translating gives CASSRTGPPLSGANVLTF.